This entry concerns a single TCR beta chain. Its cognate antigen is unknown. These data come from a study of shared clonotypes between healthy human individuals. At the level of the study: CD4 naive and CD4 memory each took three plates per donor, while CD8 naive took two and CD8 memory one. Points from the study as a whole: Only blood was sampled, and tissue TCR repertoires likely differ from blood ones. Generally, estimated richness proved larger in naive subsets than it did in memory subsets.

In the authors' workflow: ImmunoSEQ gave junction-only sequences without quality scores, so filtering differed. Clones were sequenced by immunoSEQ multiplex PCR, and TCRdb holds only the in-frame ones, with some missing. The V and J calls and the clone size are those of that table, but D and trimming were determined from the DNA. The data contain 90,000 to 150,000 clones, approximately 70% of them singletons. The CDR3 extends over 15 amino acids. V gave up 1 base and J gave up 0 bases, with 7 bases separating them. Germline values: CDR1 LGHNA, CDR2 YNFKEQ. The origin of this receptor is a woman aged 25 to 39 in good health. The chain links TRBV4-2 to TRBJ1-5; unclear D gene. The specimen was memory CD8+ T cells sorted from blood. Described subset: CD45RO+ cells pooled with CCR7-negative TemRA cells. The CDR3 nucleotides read TGTGCCAGCAGCCAAGCACTCAATAGCAATCAGCCCCAGCATTTT. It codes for CASSQALNSNQPQHF.